The present T cell receptor (beta chain) was sequenced within a study of T cell changes during pregnancy in multiple sclerosis. The CDR3 has 16 residues. Germline values: CDR1 SGHNT, CDR2 YENEEA. Trimming removed 4 bases from V and 3 bases from J; junction bases left unmatched: 9. Measured with immunoSEQ multiplex PCR; TCRdb has only the in-frame clones, and not every one. The sample consists of 41,000 or so clones, about nine tenths of them appearing once. The chain combines TRBV11-3 with TRBJ1-3; 7 nucleotides match TRBD1. The sample in question was CD4+ T cells from peripheral blood mononuclear cells, obtained in the first trimester of pregnancy. The sequence derives from a female donor with multiple sclerosis, enrolled in a pregnancy study. This CDR3 reads CASSSTYRGRGNTIYF. The CDR3 DNA follows: TGTGCCAGCAGCTCAACTTACAGGGGACGTGGAAACACCATATATTTT.